Following are 6 T cell receptor beta chains from one sample sequenced in a study of quantifying T cell responses using KT2 cells. The wider study: Reverse transcription used primers in the TCR alpha and beta constant regions.

Each cDNA got a UMI-containing oligo ligated at its 3' end. An equimolar mix of RC1.1 and RC1.2 primed the beta chain across TRBC1 and TRBC2. TCRdb reanalysed the UMI-ligation and nested PCR reads using MiXCR and keeps one entry per CDR3 protein. Altogether 25,000 to 35,000 distinct CDR3 sequences are present, 7.3% being singletons, with the ten largest covering roughly 14%. Sequenced input: PBMCs spiked with cells of the T cell clone KT2. These receptors were obtained from a human donor.

V usage is TRBV3-1 and J usage is TRBJ1-1; no definite D call. Trimming took off 1 base at V and 8 bases at J, with 14 bases between the two ends. The length of the CDR3 is 14 residues. From germline, CDR1 is LGHDT and CDR2 YNNKEL (reference sequence). The CDR3 here is CASSQGLSGPEAFF. The CDR3 DNA follows: TGTGCCAGCAGCCAAGGCTTGAGTGGCCCCGAAGCTTTCTTT.

The chain couples TRBV13 to TRBJ2-7; 7 nucleotides line up with TRBD1. CDR1 is PRHDT and CDR2 is FYEKMQ in the germline V gene (reference sequence). J lost 1 base, V lost 4 bases, and 10 bases had no gene match. This CDR3 contains 16 residues. The CDR3 spells CASSSFQTGTSYEQYF. Written as DNA, the CDR3 is TGTGCCAGCAGCTCATTCCAGACAGGGACGTCCTACGAGCAGTACTTC.

This clonotype was found many times. The chain recombines TRBV12-5 with TRBJ2-1; the match to TRBD2 covers 10 bases. Germline lookup yields CDR1 LGHNT and CDR2 FRNRAP. The V segment lost 5 bases and the J segment 4 bases; nucleotides outside the gene matches: 5. This CDR3 comprises 15 residues. The chain's CDR3 is CASGRGLAVYNEQFF. In DNA form, the CDR3 reads TGTGCTAGTGGTCGAGGACTAGCGGTTTACAATGAGCAGTTCTTC.

CDR3 bases: TGTGCCAGCAGCTTGGGACGGATATCCTACGAGCAGTACTTC. This gives the protein CASSLGRISYEQYF. V usage is TRBV11-2 and J usage is TRBJ2-7; D tentatively reads TRBD1 or TRBD2 (5 bases each). CDR1 is SGHAT and CDR2 is FQNNGV in the germline V gene. Between the trimmed V and J ends, which lost 3 bases and 1 base, there was a span of 10 bases. The CDR3 totals 14 residues. Using reference TRBV11-2 and TRBJ2-7 for the parts outside the CDR3, the full variable domain is EAGVAQSPRYKIIEKRQSVAFWCNPISGHATLYWYQQILGQGPKLLIQFQNNGVVDDSQLPKDRFSAERLKGVDSTLKIQPAKLEDSAVYLCASSLGRISYEQYFGPGTRLTVT.

In this sample, this clonotype turned up many times. V and J are TRBV7-9 and TRBJ2-7; TRBD1 or TRBD2 may be the D gene (5 bases each). CDR3 length: 14 residues. The germline gives CDR1 SEHNR, CDR2 FQNEAQ (reference sequence). With 1 base removed from V and 7 bases from J, the gap between germline ends came to 14 bases. Here the CDR3 reads CASSLGGPGGEQYF. The CDR3 nucleotides read TGTGCCAGCAGCTTAGGGGGCCCGGGCGGGGAGCAGTACTTC.

This clonotype was seen many times. The chain joins TRBV7-9 to TRBJ2-1, with 11 bases fitting TRBD2. The germline CDR1 and CDR2 sequences are SEHNR and FQNEAQ (reference sequence). V shed 4 bases, J shed 6 bases, and the junction held 8 bases outside the gene matches. The CDR3 runs to 16 residues. CDR3 in DNA: TGTGCCAGCAGCTCCCTAGCGGGAGGTATTGGCAATGAGCAGTTCTTC. It yields the protein CASSSLAGGIGNEQFF.